Listed below are T cell receptor beta chains from one sample, sequenced in a study of OX40 agonist ivuxolimab in advanced cancers. The table came from immunoSEQ multiplex PCR; TCRdb's copy has only in-frame clones and leaves some out. The sample has roughly 110,000 clones, 75% to 95% seen once. The sequencing used CD4+ or CD8+ T cells sorted from blood, collected in a trial of the OX40 agonist ivuxolimab. These receptors originate from an adult with an advanced solid tumor such as melanoma, head and neck, liver or kidney cancer. Both conserved end residues are part of each CDR3. D genes are given only for firm matches. Size is omitted from some rows. Given values are once, few, many or a class for expanded clones.

cdr3_aa,cdr3_nt,d_call,clone_size,j_call,v_call
CASSPKGGGVQNTGELFF,TGTGCCAGCAGCCCCAAAGGAGGGGGAGTTCAGAACACCGGGGAGCTGTTTTTT,.,.,TRBJ2-2,TRBV5-4
CASSLGSPSGANVLTF,TGCGCCAGCAGCCTGGGGTCCCCATCTGGGGCCAACGTCCTGACTTTC,.,.,TRBJ2-6,TRBV5-1
CASSFRTGKTEAFF,TGTGCCAGCAGTTTTAGGACAGGGAAGACTGAAGCTTTCTTT,TRBD1,.,TRBJ1-1,TRBV6-5
CASSPSTGGRGNEKLFF,TGTGCCAGCAGTCCCTCGACAGGGGGCAGGGGTAATGAAAAACTGTTTTTT,TRBD1,.,TRBJ1-4,TRBV7-3
CASTDDRRSYNEQFF,TGTGCCAGCACCGATGACAGACGCTCCTACAATGAGCAGTTCTTC,.,.,TRBJ2-1,TRBV6-5
CASSPGQLSGRLPEQFF,TGTGCCAGCTCACCAGGGCAACTTAGCGGGAGGCTCCCTGAGCAGTTCTTC,TRBD2,.,TRBJ2-1,TRBV18
CASSMTGFYSYEQYF,TGTGCCAGTAGTATGACGGGGTTTTACTCCTACGAGCAGTACTTC,.,once,TRBJ2-7,TRBV19
CASSYGAGAYNEQFF,TGTGCCAGCAGTTACGGGGCGGGGGCCTACAATGAGCAGTTCTTC,TRBD2,.,TRBJ2-1,TRBV6-5
CASSDRGQGYGYTF,TGTGCCAGCAGCGACAGGGGGCAAGGCTATGGCTACACCTTC,TRBD1,.,TRBJ1-2,TRBV27
CASSVTGVWEFF,TGTGCCAGCAGTGTTACTGGGGTGTGGGAGTTCTTC,.,.,TRBJ2-1,TRBV2
CASSPRQGAKGQPQHF,TGTGCCAGCTCACCAAGACAGGGGGCTAAGGGTCAGCCCCAGCATTTT,TRBD1,.,TRBJ1-5,TRBV18
CAWSSTGYTEAFF,TGTGCCTGGAGTTCTACAGGGTACACTGAAGCTTTCTTT,.,few,TRBJ1-1,TRBV30
CATSRLIGQAYEQYF,TGTGCCACCAGCAGACTCATTGGACAGGCCTACGAGCAGTACTTC,TRBD1,.,TRBJ2-7,TRBV15
CASSPDPGGIQHTIYF,TGTGCCAGCAGTCCTGACCCCGGGGGGATCCAACACACCATATATTTT,.,.,TRBJ1-3,TRBV5-4
CASSVRLATYEQYF,TGTGCCAGCAGTGTACGACTAGCGACATACGAGCAGTACTTC,TRBD2,.,TRBJ2-7,TRBV2
CASSLGQGANTEAFF,TGTGCCAGCTCCCTCGGACAGGGGGCGAACACTGAAGCTTTCTTT,TRBD1,once,TRBJ1-1,TRBV18
CASSSTPRGLANTGELFF,TGTGCCAGCAGCTCAACCCCAAGGGGTCTGGCGAACACCGGGGAGCTGTTTTTT,.,once,TRBJ2-2,TRBV5-4
CASSLEQGRGYTF,TGTGCCAGCAGTTTAGAGCAGGGTAGGGGCTACACCTTC,.,.,TRBJ1-2,TRBV28
CASSLVVVGTEAFF,TGTGCCAGCAGCTTAGTTGTGGTAGGCACTGAAGCTTTCTTT,.,.,TRBJ1-1,TRBV7-9
CASSLYGGEPNTEAFF,TGTGCCAGCAGTTTATATGGTGGAGAGCCGAACACTGAAGCTTTCTTT,.,.,TRBJ1-1,TRBV28
CASSARPGLLLNEQFF,TGTGCCAGCAGCGCCCGCCCGGGACTCCTATTGAATGAGCAGTTCTTC,.,once,TRBJ2-1,TRBV9
CASSLGVVVYEQYF,TGTGCCAGCAGTTTAGGCGTAGTGGTCTACGAGCAGTACTTC,.,.,TRBJ2-7,TRBV28
CASSRAGTSGPSTDTQYF,TGTGCCAGCAGCCGCGCCGGGACTAGCGGGCCGAGCACAGATACGCAGTATTTT,TRBD2,.,TRBJ2-3,TRBV7-2
CASSNQGAHYGYTF,TGTGCCAGCAGTAACCAGGGGGCGCACTATGGCTACACCTTC,TRBD1,.,TRBJ1-2,TRBV6-5
CASRPSTGGHEQYF,TGCGCCAGCAGGCCCTCTACAGGGGGCCACGAGCAGTACTTC,TRBD1,.,TRBJ2-7,TRBV5-1
CASSLVKVEAFF,TGTGCCAGCAGTTTAGTGAAAGTTGAGGCTTTCTTT,.,.,TRBJ1-1,TRBV28
CASSSPGGPYEQYF,TGTGCCAGCAGCTCGCCGGGGGGGCCCTACGAGCAGTACTTC,TRBD2,.,TRBJ2-7,TRBV11-3
CATLYRDRDHEAFF,TGTGCCACCTTATACCGGGACAGGGACCATGAAGCTTTCTTT,TRBD1,few,TRBJ1-1,TRBV6-1
CASSTDDRVSGNTIYF,TGTGCCAGCAGTACAGACGACAGGGTCTCTGGAAACACCATATATTTT,TRBD1,few,TRBJ1-3,TRBV27
CASSVPASGQYNEQFF,TGTGCCAGCAGCGTACCTGCTAGCGGGCAATACAATGAGCAGTTCTTC,TRBD2,.,TRBJ2-1,TRBV9
CASSLVVPGANTGELFF,TGCGCCAGCAGCTTGGTTGTTCCTGGCGCGAACACCGGGGAGCTGTTTTTT,.,.,TRBJ2-2,TRBV5-1
CASSTTGTGVIEQYF,TGTGCCAGCAGCACTACCGGGACAGGGGTTATCGAGCAGTACTTC,TRBD1,.,TRBJ2-7,TRBV6-6
CASSPLQDREGGNIQYF,TGCGCCAGCAGCCCCTTACAAGACAGGGAGGGTGGAAACATTCAGTACTTC,.,once,TRBJ2-4,TRBV5-1
CSVEGGNWDTQYF,TGCAGCGTCGAGGGGGGAAACTGGGATACGCAGTATTTT,.,.,TRBJ2-3,TRBV29-1
CASSPGGYEQYF,TGTGCCAGCAGCCCAGGTGGCTACGAGCAGTACTTC,.,.,TRBJ2-7,TRBV5-4
CASSEGDRNQPQHF,TGTGCCAGCAGCGAGGGGGACCGCAATCAGCCCCAGCATTTT,.,.,TRBJ1-5,TRBV6-5
CASSPGTSSYEQYF,TGTGCCAGCAGTCCAGGGACTTCTTCCTACGAGCAGTACTTC,.,.,TRBJ2-7,TRBV27
CASSTRAKVGYTF,TGTGCCAGCAGTACCCGGGCCAAGGTCGGCTACACCTTC,.,.,TRBJ1-2,TRBV6-5
CASSLSPGAAAETQYF,TGCGCCAGCAGCTTGAGTCCTGGCGCGGCGGCGGAGACCCAGTACTTC,.,.,TRBJ2-5,TRBV5-1
CSVARSGRADGELFF,TGCAGCGTTGCACGTAGCGGGAGGGCAGATGGGGAGCTGTTTTTT,TRBD2,once,TRBJ2-2,TRBV29-1
CAWGLAGGNSYEQYF,TGTGCCTGGGGACTAGCGGGAGGGAACTCCTACGAGCAGTACTTC,TRBD2,.,TRBJ2-7,TRBV30
CASSLKGGGEAFF,TGCGCCAGCAGCTTGAAGGGTGGAGGTGAAGCTTTCTTT,.,.,TRBJ1-1,TRBV5-1
CASSLVESRGDTQYF,TGCGCCAGCAGCTTGGTTGAGTCCAGGGGGGATACGCAGTATTTT,TRBD1,.,TRBJ2-3,TRBV5-1
CASSYLTGDYGYTF,TGTGCCAGCAGTTACCTTACAGGGGACTATGGCTACACCTTC,TRBD1,.,TRBJ1-2,TRBV6-6
CASSLYAGEGYEQYF,TGTGCTAGCAGCTTATACGCGGGAGAGGGCTACGAGCAGTACTTC,TRBD2,.,TRBJ2-7,TRBV7-7
CASSLGLNTEAFF,TGTGCCAGCAGTTTGGGGCTTAACACTGAAGCTTTCTTT,.,once,TRBJ1-1,TRBV28
CASSLGGRETQYF,TGCGCCAGCAGCTTGGGTGGGAGAGAGACCCAGTACTTC,.,.,TRBJ2-5,TRBV5-1
CASSPFGLAAGGNEQFF,TGTGCCAGCAGCCCATTTGGACTAGCGGCTGGAGGAAATGAGCAGTTCTTC,TRBD2,.,TRBJ2-1,TRBV7-3
CASSGIGQGISYNEQFF,TGTGCCAGCAGTGGAATTGGACAGGGGATCTCCTACAATGAGCAGTTCTTC,TRBD1,.,TRBJ2-1,TRBV28
CASSPQGSLYGYTF,TGTGCCAGCAGTCCACAGGGATCACTCTATGGCTACACCTTC,.,.,TRBJ1-2,TRBV6-5
CASTRRQGTDTQYF,TGTGCCAGCACCCGGCGTCAGGGCACAGATACGCAGTATTTT,.,.,TRBJ2-3,TRBV6-1
CASSLVNTEAFF,TGTGCCAGCAGCTTGGTGAACACTGAAGCTTTCTTT,.,.,TRBJ1-1,TRBV7-2
CASAGMSSGNTIYF,TGTGCCAGCGCCGGGATGAGCTCTGGAAACACCATATATTTT,.,once,TRBJ1-3,TRBV19
CASSLRPGTGVEKLFF,TGTGCCAGCTCACTCCGCCCCGGGACAGGGGTTGAAAAACTGTTTTTT,TRBD1,.,TRBJ1-4,TRBV18
CASQLLNYGYTF,TGTGCCAGCCAACTCCTGAACTATGGCTACACCTTC,.,.,TRBJ1-2,TRBV2
CASSSRPSGLAGVTDTQYF,TGTGCTAGCAGCTCCAGACCCTCGGGACTAGCGGGAGTCACAGATACGCAGTATTTT,TRBD2,.,TRBJ2-3,TRBV7-7
CASSLQGLAGSYEQYF,TGTGCCAGCAGCTTGCAAGGGCTAGCGGGGAGCTACGAGCAGTACTTC,TRBD2,.,TRBJ2-7,TRBV5-6
CASSLARTGGRNGELFF,TGTGCCAGCAGCTTGGCGCGGACAGGGGGCCGGAACGGGGAGCTGTTTTTT,TRBD1,.,TRBJ2-2,TRBV5-6
CAWGVGGPPLHF,TGTGCCTGGGGAGTAGGGGGACCACCCCTCCACTTT,.,.,TRBJ1-6,TRBV30
CASSDSDRGYEQYF,TGTGCCAGCAGTGACAGTGACCGGGGCTACGAGCAGTACTTC,.,.,TRBJ2-7,TRBV6-5